These 22 T cell receptor beta chains share one sample of origin, sequenced in a study of control samples from healthy donors and cancer patients. Produced via immunoSEQ multiplex PCR; TCRdb's table is partial and in-frame only. The table has nearly 200,000 clones, approximately 90% seen once. The sample was blood. These receptors were taken from a man aged 25-45 years in good health.

The V call is TRBV10-1, the J call TRBJ2-7; possibly TRBD1 for D (5 bases). Germline loops: CDR1 WNHNN, CDR2 SYGVQD (reference sequence). Deletions cut 0 bases from V and 2 bases from J, with 8 bases between. CDR3 length: 14 amino acids. The CDR3 loop is CASSESAGTYEQYF. CDR3 nucleotides: TGCGCCAGCAGTGAGTCGGCAGGGACCTACGAGCAGTACTTC.

V and J are TRBV14 and TRBJ1-6; 7 bases map to TRBD1. V shed 8 bases and J 14 bases; nucleotides not matched to a gene: 18. The CDR3 is 15 residues long. Germline V CDR1 and CDR2: SGHDN, FVKESK. CDR3 DNA sequence: TGTGCCAGCGCAGCTTCCCAGGGGGGGATTTTGGCCCTCCACTTT. Protein: CASAASQGGILALHF.

The genes are TRBV4-1 and TRBJ1-5, with D perhaps matching TRBD1 (5 bases). This CDR3 has 14 amino acids. Germline loops: CDR1 MGHRA, CDR2 YSYEKL. V was pared by 5 bases and J by 3 bases, with 11 bases between. The CDR3 loop reads CASSFGGTNQPQHF. The CDR3 DNA sequence: TGCGCCAGCAGCTTCGGAGGGACCAATCAGCCCCAGCATTTT.

This chain connects TRBV19 to TRBJ1-2; 12 nucleotides align to TRBD1. Looked up from germline, CDR1 is LNHDA and CDR2 is SQIVND (reference sequence). The CDR3 runs 20 residues. With V trimmed by 1 base and J by 0 bases, 12 bases remained unmatched. CDR3 residues: CASSIGLWDRGQEANYGYTF. CDR3 DNA: TGTGCCAGTAGTATAGGTCTCTGGGACAGGGGGCAAGAGGCTAACTATGGCTACACCTTC.

This chain connects TRBV30 to TRBJ1-2; maybe TRBD1 (6 bases). The germline V and J ends were trimmed by 2 bases and 8 bases, with 21 bases remaining between them. Per the germline V gene, CDR1 is GTSNPN and CDR2 is SVGIG (reference sequence). The CDR3 has 15 residues. The CDR3 DNA sequence: TGTGCCTGGAGTTCCGCGGGGGCAGTACCTAGAGGCTACACCTTC. Its protein product is CAWSSAGAVPRGYTF.

This clone was seen only once. This sequence joins TRBV23-1 and TRBJ2-4; D perhaps matches TRBD2 (5 bases). TRBV23-1 is sorted into the ORF group, with uncertain function. The CDR3 is 17 amino acids. V was clipped by 9 bases and J by 0 bases, with 21 bases between them. CDR3 sequence: CASSIFRGALAKNIQYF. The CDR3 DNA reads as TGCGCCAGTTCGATCTTTCGGGGAGCACTAGCCAAAAACATTCAGTACTTC.

The genes are TRBV7-6 and TRBJ2-1; TRBD1 might be the D (5 bases). Germline CDR1 is SGHVS and CDR2 is FNYEAQ. With 5 bases removed from V and 5 bases from J, the gap between germline ends came to 10 bases. The CDR3 loop spans 13 amino acids. CDR3 in DNA: TGTGCCAGCAGCCAGGGTTGGAACAATGAGCAGTTCTTC. Protein sequence: CASSQGWNNEQFF. Full variable domain (outside the CDR3, taken from reference TRBV7-6 and TRBJ2-1): GAGVSQSPRYKVTKRGQDVALRCDPISGHVSLYWYRQALGQGPEFLTYFNYEAQQDKSGLPNDRFSAERPEGSISTLTIQRTEQRDSAMYRCASSQGWNNEQFFGPGTRLTVL.

The rearrangement links TRBV19 to TRBJ1-5; D is unclear. Looked up from germline, CDR1 is LNHDA and CDR2 is SQIVND (reference sequence). Trimming pared 4 bases from V and 6 bases from J, leaving 10 bases between. The CDR3 is made up of 13 amino acids. The CDR3 spells CASSRSRGQPQHF. The DNA for the CDR3 is TGTGCCAGTAGTAGGAGCCGGGGTCAGCCCCAGCATTTT.

V usage is TRBV19 and J usage is TRBJ1-5; D remains unclear. V was trimmed by 3 bases and J by 7 bases, leaving 7 bases between them. The V gene's germline CDR1 is LNHDA and CDR2 SQIVND (reference sequence). This CDR3 is built from 12 residues. DNA of the CDR3: TGTGCCAGTAGTATTGAGTTCCAGCCCCAGCATTTT. It encodes CASSIEFQPQHF.

This clone was recorded a few times. The chain carries TRBV14 and TRBJ2-1; no clear D. Germline lookup yields CDR1 SGHDN and CDR2 FVKESK. The CDR3 runs 13 residues. The V end lost 8 bases, the J end lost 0 bases, and 8 bases lay between the germline ends. The CDR3, as DNA: TGTGCCAGCCCGGAGAGCTCCTACAATGAGCAGTTCTTC. It specifies CASPESSYNEQFF. Full variable domain (outside the CDR3, taken from reference TRBV14 and TRBJ2-1): EAGVTQFPSHSVIEKGQTVTLRCDPISGHDNLYWYRRVMGKEIKFLLHFVKESKQDESGMPNNRFLAERTGGTYSTLKVQPAELEDSGVYFCASPESSYNEQFFGPGTRLTVL.

The chain links TRBV7-9 to TRBJ2-7, with D perhaps TRBD1 or TRBD2 (5 bases each). The CDR3 runs 14 residues. From germline, CDR1 is SEHNR and CDR2 FQNEAQ (reference sequence). V was trimmed by 5 bases and J by 5 bases, leaving 16 bases between them. The CDR3 region is CASSRDQARDEQYF. The CDR3 DNA reads as TGTGCCAGCAGCCGGGACCAGGCTCGGGACGAGCAGTACTTC.

The V gene is TRBV7-9, the J gene TRBJ1-1; D gene ambiguous. Trimming stripped 5 bases from V and 7 bases from J, with 14 bases between. In germline, CDR1 is SEHNR, CDR2 FQNEAQ (reference sequence). The CDR3 has 13 amino acids. For the CDR3, the DNA is TGTGCCAGCAGCCCCGGCCCGGCGGGTGAAGCTTTCTTT. It yields the protein CASSPGPAGEAFF.

The chain joins TRBV24-1 to TRBJ1-4; 8 nucleotides agree with TRBD1. V lost 12 bases, J lost 1 base, and 6 bases stayed unmatched. This CDR3 spans 14 amino acids. Germline V gene data show CDR1 as KGHDR and CDR2 as SFDVKD. CDR3 residues: CAADRERTNEKLFF. The DNA for the CDR3 is TGTGCCGCGGACAGGGAGAGAACTAATGAAAAACTGTTTTTT.

This chain joins TRBV19 and TRBJ1-3; 7 bases are shared with TRBD1. This CDR3 contains 15 residues. V shed 3 bases, J shed 4 bases, and the junction held 6 bases outside the gene matches. CDR1 is LNHDA and CDR2 is SQIVND in the germline V gene (reference sequence). This CDR3 is CASSIDRVRGNTIYF. CDR3 bases: TGTGCCAGTAGTATTGACAGGGTTCGCGGAAACACCATATATTTT.

V usage is TRBV12-3 or TRBV12-4 and J usage is TRBJ1-1; D is possibly TRBD1 (5 bases). The CDR3 sequence is 13 residues long. V lost 3 bases and J lost 3, with 8 bases in between. The CDR3 nucleotides are TGTGCCAGCAGTTTTGCAGGGCACACTGAAGCTTTCTTT. Protein sequence: CASSFAGHTEAFF.

This clone is a singleton in its sample. V and J are TRBV7-3 and TRBJ1-5; no clear D. The CDR3 runs 16 residues. The germline CDR1 and CDR2 sequences are SGHTA and FQGTGA. V lost 1 base and J lost 1, with 11 bases in between. The DNA for the CDR3 is TGTGCCAGCAGCTTAAATCCCGGCAGGAGCAATCAGCCCCAGCATTTT. Encoded protein: CASSLNPGRSNQPQHF.

This clone was seen a single time. The chain has TRBV5-6 and TRBJ1-1, with 7 bases identical to TRBD1. The CDR3 extends over 14 amino acids. V was pared by 0 bases and J by 9 bases, with 8 bases of the junction left unmatched. Germline-derived CDR1 and CDR2 are SGHDT and YYEEEE. The CDR3 nucleotides are TGTGCCAGCAGCTTGGGCGCCGACAGGGACCAAGCTTTCTTT. It specifies CASSLGADRDQAFF.

The chain uses TRBV19 and TRBJ1-3; D gene unclear. Per germline, CDR1 LNHDA and CDR2 SQIVND (reference sequence). Trimming took off 5 bases at V and 0 bases at J, with 17 bases between the two ends. This CDR3 contains 17 residues. The DNA for the CDR3 is TGTGCCAGTAGTTGGAAATTGGGGATCAGCTCTGGAAACACCATATATTTT. Translation: CASSWKLGISSGNTIYF. Full variable domain (remainder filled in from reference TRBV19 and TRBJ1-3): DGGITQSPKYLFRKEGQNVTLSCEQNLNHDAMYWYRQDPGQGLRLIYYSQIVNDFQKGDIAEGYSVSREKKESFPLTVTSAQKNPTAFYLCASSWKLGISSGNTIYFGEGSWLTVV.

The chain combines TRBV6-5 with TRBJ2-1; D is perhaps TRBD2 (6 bases). Germline values: CDR1 MNHEY, CDR2 SVGAGI. This CDR3 region has 15 residues. Trimming took off 4 bases at V and 3 bases at J, with 13 bases between the two ends. This CDR3 reads CASSSGAGHYNEQFF. The CDR3, as DNA: TGTGCCAGCAGTTCGGGCGCGGGGCACTACAATGAGCAGTTCTTC.

The J gene is TRBJ2-2, the V gene TRBV5-1; D could derive from TRBD1 or TRBD2 (6 bases each). The V end lost 8 bases, the J end lost 6 bases, and 20 bases lay between the germline ends. The germline gives CDR1 SGHRS, CDR2 YFSETQ. The CDR3 contains 15 residues. The CDR3 sequence: CASTRLGGRSGELFF. CDR3 nucleotide sequence: TGCGCCAGTACTCGACTAGGGGGGAGATCCGGGGAGCTGTTTTTT.

As to this clone: Other DNA sequences in this specimen translate into the identical CDR3. The chain employs TRBV2 and TRBJ1-1, with 10 bases aligning to TRBD1. The CDR3 covers 13 residues. The V gene end was trimmed by 4 bases and the J gene end by 4 bases; junction bases not matched to a gene: 0. CDR1 and CDR2 from the germline V gene are SNHLY and FYNNEI. CDR3 bases: TGTGCCAGCAGTGGGACAGGGGGCACTGAAGCTTTCTTT. Amino acids: CASSGTGGTEAFF.

V and J are TRBV18 and TRBJ2-1, with 11 bases matching TRBD2. Trimming at V came to 3 bases and at J to 7 bases, leaving 17 bases not matched to a gene. The CDR3 runs to 19 residues. CDR1 and CDR2 from the germline V gene are KGHSH and LQKENI. CDR3 sequence: CASSPRTSGGLKSMNEQFF. CDR3 nucleotides: TGTGCCAGCTCACCCAGAACTAGCGGGGGCTTAAAATCAATGAATGAGCAGTTCTTC.